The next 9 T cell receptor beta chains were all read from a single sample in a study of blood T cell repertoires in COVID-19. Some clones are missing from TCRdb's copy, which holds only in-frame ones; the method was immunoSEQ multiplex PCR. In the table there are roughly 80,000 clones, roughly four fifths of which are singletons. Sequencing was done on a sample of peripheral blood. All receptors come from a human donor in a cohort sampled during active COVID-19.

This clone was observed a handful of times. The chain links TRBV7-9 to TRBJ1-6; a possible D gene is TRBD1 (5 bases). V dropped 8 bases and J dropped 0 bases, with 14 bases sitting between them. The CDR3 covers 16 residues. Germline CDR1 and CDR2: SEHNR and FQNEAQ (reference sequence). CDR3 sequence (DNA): TGTGCCAGCCGGGACTGGGGGAGCTCCTATAATTCACCCCTCCACTTT. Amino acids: CASRDWGSSYNSPLHF.

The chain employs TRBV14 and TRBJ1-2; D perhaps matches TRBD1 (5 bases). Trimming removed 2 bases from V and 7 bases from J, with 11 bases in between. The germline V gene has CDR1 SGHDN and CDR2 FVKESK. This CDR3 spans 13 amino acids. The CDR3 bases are TGTGCCAGCAGCCAAACCCGGGGGGTTGGCTACACCTTC. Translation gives CASSQTRGVGYTF. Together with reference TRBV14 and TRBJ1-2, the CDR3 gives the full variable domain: EAGVTQFPSHSVIEKGQTVTLRCDPISGHDNLYWYRRVMGKEIKFLLHFVKESKQDESGMPNNRFLAERTGGTYSTLKVQPAELEDSGVYFCASSQTRGVGYTFGSGTRLTVV.

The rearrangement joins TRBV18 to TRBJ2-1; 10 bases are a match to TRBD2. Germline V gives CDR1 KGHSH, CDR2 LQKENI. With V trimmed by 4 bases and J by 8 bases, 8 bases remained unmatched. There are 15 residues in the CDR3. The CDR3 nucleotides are TGTGCCAGCTCACGCCTCAGCGGGGGGGCCGATGAGCAGTTCTTC. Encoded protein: CASSRLSGGADEQFF.

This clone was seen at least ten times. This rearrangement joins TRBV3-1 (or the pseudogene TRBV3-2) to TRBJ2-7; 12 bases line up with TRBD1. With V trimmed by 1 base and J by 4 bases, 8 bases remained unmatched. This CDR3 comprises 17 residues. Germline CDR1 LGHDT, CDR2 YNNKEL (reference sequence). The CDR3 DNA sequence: TGTGCCAGCAGCCAAGCCCCCGGGACAGGGGGCTCATACGAGCAGTACTTC. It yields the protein CASSQAPGTGGSYEQYF.

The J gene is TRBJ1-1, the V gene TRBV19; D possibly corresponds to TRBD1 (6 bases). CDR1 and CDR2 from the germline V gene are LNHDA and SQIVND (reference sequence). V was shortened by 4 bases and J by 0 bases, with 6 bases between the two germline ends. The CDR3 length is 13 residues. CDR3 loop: CASSTGVNTEAFF. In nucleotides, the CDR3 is TGTGCCAGTAGTACAGGGGTGAACACTGAAGCTTTCTTT.

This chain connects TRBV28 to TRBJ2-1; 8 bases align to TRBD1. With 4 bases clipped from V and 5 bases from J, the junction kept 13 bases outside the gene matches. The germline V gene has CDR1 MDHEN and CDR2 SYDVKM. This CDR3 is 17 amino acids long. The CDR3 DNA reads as TGTGCCAGCAGTTCCCCACCCGGGACAGGTACGGACAATGAGCAGTTCTTC. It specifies CASSSPPGTGTDNEQFF.

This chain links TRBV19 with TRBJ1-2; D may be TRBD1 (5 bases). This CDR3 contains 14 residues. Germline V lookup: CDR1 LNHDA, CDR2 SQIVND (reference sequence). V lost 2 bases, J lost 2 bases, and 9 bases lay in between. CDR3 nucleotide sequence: TGTGCCAGTAGTATAAGGACACAGAACTATGGCTACACCTTC. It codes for CASSIRTQNYGYTF.

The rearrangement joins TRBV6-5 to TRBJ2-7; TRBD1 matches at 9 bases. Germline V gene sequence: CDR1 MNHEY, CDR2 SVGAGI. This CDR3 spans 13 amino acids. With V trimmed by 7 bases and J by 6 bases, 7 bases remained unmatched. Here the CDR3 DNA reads TGTGCCAGCATTTGGACAGGGGTTTCCGAGCAGTACTTC. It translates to CASIWTGVSEQYF.

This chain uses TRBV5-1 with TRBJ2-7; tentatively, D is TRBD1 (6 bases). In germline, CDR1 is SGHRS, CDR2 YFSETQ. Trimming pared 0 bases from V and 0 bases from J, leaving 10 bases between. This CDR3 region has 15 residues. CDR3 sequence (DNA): TGCGCCAGCAGCTTGGCGCAGGGGTTCTCCTACGAGCAGTACTTC. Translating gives CASSLAQGFSYEQYF.